A single sample gave rise to the 5 T cell receptor beta chains below, sequenced in a study of T cell responses to AZD1222 COVID-19 vaccine (dated by TCRdb to 2020 to 2023). The time point label, read with the paper, signifies: baseline before first vaccination. Receptor amplification or capture employed the immunoSEQ multiplex PCR assay. TCRdb took this table from immuneACCESS and kept in-frame rearrangements with V and J called. Such tables lack part of the clones; where checked against another copy, unresolved V genes explain under half of the gap, and the rest is unexplained. The sample table holds about 83,000 clones, of which about 82% were seen once. The ten biggest clones cover 8.5% to 9% of the sample. The sequenced sample was peripheral blood, obtained on day 0 of AZD1222 vaccination. These TCRs come from an adult in good health.

V and J are TRBV7-9 and TRBJ1-1, with D uncertain. The CDR3 sequence is 15 residues long. Germline loops: CDR1 SEHNR, CDR2 FQNEAQ (reference sequence). The germline V and J ends were trimmed by 5 bases and 1 base, with 14 bases remaining between them. The CDR3 loop reads CASSNQDWKNTEAFF. In DNA, the CDR3 is TGTGCCAGCAGCAATCAGGACTGGAAGAACACTGAAGCTTTCTTT.

The chain joins TRBV11-3 to TRBJ2-1, with 8 bases lining up with TRBD2. CDR1 SGHNT and CDR2 YENEEA come from the germline V gene. The CDR3 runs to 16 residues. The junction had 9 bases not matched to a gene; V was cut back by 6 bases and J by 2 bases. CDR3 bases: TGTGCCAGCAGTTCCAGCGGGAGAATACCCTACAATGAGCAGTTCTTC. Its protein is CASSSSGRIPYNEQFF.

The chain has TRBV7-2 and TRBJ1-6; D unclear. The CDR3 covers 13 residues. Germline V gives CDR1 SGHTA, CDR2 FQGNSA. V was cut by 6 bases and J by 7 bases, with 10 bases left in between. Written as DNA, the CDR3 is TGTGCCAGCAGGGGAAGTGGGAATTCACCCCTCCACTTT. Amino acid sequence: CASRGSGNSPLHF.

The chain joins TRBV6-5 to TRBJ1-4, with 9 bases fitting TRBD1. CDR3 length equals 15 residues. Germline-derived CDR1 and CDR2 are MNHEY and SVGAGI. V dropped 3 bases and J dropped 7; count of bases not matched to a gene: 6. This chain's CDR3 is CASSYFPTGGEKLFF. The CDR3 nucleotides are TGTGCCAGCAGTTATTTCCCGACAGGGGGTGAAAAACTGTTTTTT.

This clone was counted once. Here the CDR3 reads CASSRTATYEQYF. For the CDR3, the DNA is TGTGCCAGCAGCCGGACAGCAACCTACGAGCAGTACTTC. This chain uses TRBV6-6 with TRBJ2-7; weak D call: TRBD1 (6 bases). V lost 6 bases and J 2 bases, leaving 11 bases between the germline ends. Germline V gene lookup returns CDR1 MNHNY and CDR2 SVGAGI (reference sequence). The length of the CDR3 is 13 residues.